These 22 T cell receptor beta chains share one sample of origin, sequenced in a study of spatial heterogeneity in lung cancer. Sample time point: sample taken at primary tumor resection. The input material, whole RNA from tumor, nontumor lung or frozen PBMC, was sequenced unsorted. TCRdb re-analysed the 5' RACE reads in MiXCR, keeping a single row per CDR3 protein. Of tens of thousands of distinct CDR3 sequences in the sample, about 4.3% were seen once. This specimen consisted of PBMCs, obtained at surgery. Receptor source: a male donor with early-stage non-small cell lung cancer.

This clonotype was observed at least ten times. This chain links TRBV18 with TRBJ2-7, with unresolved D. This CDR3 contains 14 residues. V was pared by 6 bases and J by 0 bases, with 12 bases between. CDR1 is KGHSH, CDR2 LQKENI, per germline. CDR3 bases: TGTGCCAGCTCCACCCCCGAAGCCTCCTACGAGCAGTACTTC. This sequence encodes CASSTPEASYEQYF.

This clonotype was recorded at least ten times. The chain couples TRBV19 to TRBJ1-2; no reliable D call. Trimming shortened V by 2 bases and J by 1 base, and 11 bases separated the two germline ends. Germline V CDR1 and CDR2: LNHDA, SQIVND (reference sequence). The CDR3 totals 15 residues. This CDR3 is CASSIPAHRNYGYTF. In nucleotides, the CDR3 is TGTGCCAGTAGTATACCCGCACACCGTAACTATGGCTACACCTTC.

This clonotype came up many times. This CDR3 is CASSTTSGVTDTQYF. The CDR3 nucleotides read TGTGCCAGTAGTACGACTAGCGGGGTCACAGATACGCAGTATTTT. The chain joins TRBV19 to TRBJ2-3; 11 nucleotides align to TRBD2. The V gene end was trimmed by 4 bases and the J gene end by 2 bases; junction bases not matched to a gene: 2. The CDR3 length is 15 residues. Per germline, CDR1 LNHDA and CDR2 SQIVND (reference sequence).

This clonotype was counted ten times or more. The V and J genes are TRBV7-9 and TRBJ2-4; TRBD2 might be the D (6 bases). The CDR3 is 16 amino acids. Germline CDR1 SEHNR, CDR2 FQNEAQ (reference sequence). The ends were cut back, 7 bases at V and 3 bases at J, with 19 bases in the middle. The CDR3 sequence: CASTNIGGSYKNIQYF. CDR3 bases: TGTGCCAGCACCAATATCGGGGGATCTTACAAAAACATTCAGTACTTC.

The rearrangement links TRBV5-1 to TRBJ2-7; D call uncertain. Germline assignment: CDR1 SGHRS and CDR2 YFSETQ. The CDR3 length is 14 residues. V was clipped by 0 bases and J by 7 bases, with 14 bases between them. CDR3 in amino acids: CASSLAGPGREQYF. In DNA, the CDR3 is TGCGCCAGCAGCTTGGCCGGACCCGGTCGAGAGCAGTACTTC.

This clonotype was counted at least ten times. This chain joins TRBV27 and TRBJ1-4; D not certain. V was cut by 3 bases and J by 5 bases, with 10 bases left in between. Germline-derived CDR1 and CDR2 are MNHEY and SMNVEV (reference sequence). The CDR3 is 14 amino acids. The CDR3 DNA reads TGTGCCAGCAGTTTTGGGCGGATGAATGAAAAACTGTTTTTT. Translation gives CASSFGRMNEKLFF.

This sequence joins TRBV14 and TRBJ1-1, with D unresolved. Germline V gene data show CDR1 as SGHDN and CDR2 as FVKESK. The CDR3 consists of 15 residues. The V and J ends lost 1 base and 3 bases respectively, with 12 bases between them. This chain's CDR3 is CASSQVAGADTEAFF. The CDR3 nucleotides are TGTGCCAGCAGCCAAGTTGCGGGAGCGGACACTGAAGCTTTCTTT.

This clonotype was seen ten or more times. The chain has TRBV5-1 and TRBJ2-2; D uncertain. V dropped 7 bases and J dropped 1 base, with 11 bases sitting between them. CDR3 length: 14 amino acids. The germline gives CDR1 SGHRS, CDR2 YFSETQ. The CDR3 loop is CASRKGRNTGELFF. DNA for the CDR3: TGCGCCAGCCGGAAGGGTCGGAACACCGGGGAGCTGTTTTTT.

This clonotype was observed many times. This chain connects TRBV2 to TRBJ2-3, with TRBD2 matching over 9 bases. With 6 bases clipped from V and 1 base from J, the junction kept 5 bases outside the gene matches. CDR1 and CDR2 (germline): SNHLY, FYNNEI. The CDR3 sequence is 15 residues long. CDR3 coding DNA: TGTGCCAGCAGGATGGCTAGCGGGGGCACAGATACGCAGTATTTT. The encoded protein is CASRMASGGTDTQYF.

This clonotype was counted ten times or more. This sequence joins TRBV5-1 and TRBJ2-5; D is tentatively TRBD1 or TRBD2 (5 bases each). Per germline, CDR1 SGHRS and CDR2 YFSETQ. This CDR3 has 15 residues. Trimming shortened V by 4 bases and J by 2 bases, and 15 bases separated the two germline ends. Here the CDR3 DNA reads TGCGCCAGCAGCCCCGGCAGGGAGAGGCAAGAGACCCAGTACTTC. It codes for CASSPGRERQETQYF.

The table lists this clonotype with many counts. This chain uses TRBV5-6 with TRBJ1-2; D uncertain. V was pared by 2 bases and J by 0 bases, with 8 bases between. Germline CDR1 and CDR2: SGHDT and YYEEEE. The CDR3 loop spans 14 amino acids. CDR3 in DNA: TGTGCCAGCAGCTTTTGGGAAGCTAACTATGGCTACACCTTC. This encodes CASSFWEANYGYTF.

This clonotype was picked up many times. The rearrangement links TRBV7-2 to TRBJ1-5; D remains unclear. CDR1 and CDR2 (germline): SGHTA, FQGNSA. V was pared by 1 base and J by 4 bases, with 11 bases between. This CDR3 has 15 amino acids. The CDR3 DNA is TGTGCCAGCAGCTTAGTGGGTGACGGTAATCAGCCCCAGCATTTT. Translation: CASSLVGDGNQPQHF.

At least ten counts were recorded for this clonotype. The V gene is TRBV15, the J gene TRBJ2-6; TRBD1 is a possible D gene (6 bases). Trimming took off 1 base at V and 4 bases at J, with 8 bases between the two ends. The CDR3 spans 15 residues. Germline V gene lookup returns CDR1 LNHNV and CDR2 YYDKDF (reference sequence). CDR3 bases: TGTGCCACCAGCAGAGCAGGGGTCGGGGCCAACGTCCTGACTTTC. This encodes CATSRAGVGANVLTF.

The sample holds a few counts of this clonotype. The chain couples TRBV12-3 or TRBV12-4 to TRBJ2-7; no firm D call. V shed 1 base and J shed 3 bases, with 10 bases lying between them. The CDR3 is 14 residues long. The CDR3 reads CASSLGDTIYEQYF. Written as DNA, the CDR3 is TGTGCCAGCAGTTTAGGAGACACTATCTACGAGCAGTACTTC.

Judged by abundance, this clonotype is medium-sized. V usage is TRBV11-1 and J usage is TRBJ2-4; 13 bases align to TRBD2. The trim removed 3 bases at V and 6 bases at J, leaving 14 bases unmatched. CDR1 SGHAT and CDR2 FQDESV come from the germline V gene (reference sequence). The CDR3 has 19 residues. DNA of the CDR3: TGTGCCAGCAGCTTCCGGACAGGGGGGACTAGCGGGAAAGGAAACATTCAGTACTTC. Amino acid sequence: CASSFRTGGTSGKGNIQYF. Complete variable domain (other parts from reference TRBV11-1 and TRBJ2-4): EAEVAQSPRYKITEKSQAVAFWCDPISGHATLYWYRQILGQGPELLVQFQDESVVDDSQLPKDRFSAERLKGVDSTLKIQPAELGDSAMYLCASSFRTGGTSGKGNIQYFGAGTRLSVL.

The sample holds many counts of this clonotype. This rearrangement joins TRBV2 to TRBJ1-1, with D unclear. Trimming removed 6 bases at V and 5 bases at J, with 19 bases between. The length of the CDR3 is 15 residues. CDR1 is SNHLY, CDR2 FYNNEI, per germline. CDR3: CASRWNTERRTEAFF. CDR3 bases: TGTGCCAGCAGATGGAATACGGAGCGGAGGACTGAAGCTTTCTTT.

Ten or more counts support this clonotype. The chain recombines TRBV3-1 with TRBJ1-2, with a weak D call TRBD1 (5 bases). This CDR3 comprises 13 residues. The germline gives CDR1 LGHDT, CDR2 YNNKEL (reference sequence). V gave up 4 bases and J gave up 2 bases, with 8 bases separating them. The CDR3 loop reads CASSPTENYGYTF. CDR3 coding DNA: TGTGCCAGCAGCCCGACAGAGAACTATGGCTACACCTTC.

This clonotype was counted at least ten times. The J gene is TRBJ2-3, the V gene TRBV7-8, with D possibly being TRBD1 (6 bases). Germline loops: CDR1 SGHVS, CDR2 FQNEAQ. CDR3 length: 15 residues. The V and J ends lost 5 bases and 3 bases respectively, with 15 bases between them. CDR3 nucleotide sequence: TGTGCCAGCAGCCAGGGGCAATTAAGAACAGATACGCAGTATTTT. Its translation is CASSQGQLRTDTQYF.

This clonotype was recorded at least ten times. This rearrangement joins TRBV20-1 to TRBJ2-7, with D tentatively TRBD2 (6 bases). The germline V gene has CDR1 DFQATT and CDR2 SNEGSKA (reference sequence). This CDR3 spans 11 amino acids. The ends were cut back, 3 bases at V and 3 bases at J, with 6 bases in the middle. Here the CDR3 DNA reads TGCAGTGCTAGGGAGGGCTACGAGCAGTACTTC. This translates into CSAREGYEQYF.

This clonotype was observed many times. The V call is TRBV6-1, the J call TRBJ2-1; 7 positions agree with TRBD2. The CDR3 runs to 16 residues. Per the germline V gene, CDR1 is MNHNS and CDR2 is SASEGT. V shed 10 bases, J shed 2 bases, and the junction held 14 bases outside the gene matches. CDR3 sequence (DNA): TGTGCCACCCTAGCGGCCACCGGGAGGCCCTACAATGAGCAGTTCTTC. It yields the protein CATLAATGRPYNEQFF.

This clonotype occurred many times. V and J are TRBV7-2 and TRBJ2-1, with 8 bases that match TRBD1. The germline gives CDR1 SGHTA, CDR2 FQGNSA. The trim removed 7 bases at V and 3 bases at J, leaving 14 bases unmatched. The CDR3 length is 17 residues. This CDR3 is CASNPTLRDRNYNEQFF. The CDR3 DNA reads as TGTGCCAGCAACCCTACTCTCAGGGACAGGAACTACAATGAGCAGTTCTTC.

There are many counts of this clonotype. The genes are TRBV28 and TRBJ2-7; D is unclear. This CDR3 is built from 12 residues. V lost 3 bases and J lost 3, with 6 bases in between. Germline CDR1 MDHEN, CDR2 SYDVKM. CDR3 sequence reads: CASSLESYEQYF. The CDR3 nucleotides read TGTGCCAGCAGTTTGGAGAGCTACGAGCAGTACTTC.